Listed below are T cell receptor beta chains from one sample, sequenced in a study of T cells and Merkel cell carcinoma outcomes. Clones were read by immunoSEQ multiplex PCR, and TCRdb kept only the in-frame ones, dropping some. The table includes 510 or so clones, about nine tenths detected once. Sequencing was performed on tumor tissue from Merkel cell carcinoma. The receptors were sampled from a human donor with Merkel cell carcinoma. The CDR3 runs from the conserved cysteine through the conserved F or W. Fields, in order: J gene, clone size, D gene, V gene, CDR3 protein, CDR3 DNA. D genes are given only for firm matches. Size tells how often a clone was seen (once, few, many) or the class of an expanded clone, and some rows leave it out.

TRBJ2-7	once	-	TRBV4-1	CASSQDRGTSYEQYF	TGCGCCAGCAGCCAAGATCGAGGGACTTCCTACGAGCAGTACTTC
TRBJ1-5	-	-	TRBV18	CASSAGSNQPQHF	TGTGCCAGCTCAGCAGGGTCCAATCAGCCCCAGCATTTT
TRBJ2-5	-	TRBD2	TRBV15	CATSRDGAGGPVTQYF	TGTGCCACCAGCAGAGATGGGGCGGGAGGGCCCGTGACCCAGTACTTC
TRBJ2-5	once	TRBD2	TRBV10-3	CATGASGSRETQYF	TGTGCCACCGGGGCTAGCGGGAGTCGAGAGACCCAGTACTTC
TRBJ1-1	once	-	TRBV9	CASSAGARGDTEAFF	TGTGCCAGCAGTGCAGGGGCGCGCGGGGACACTGAAGCTTTCTTT
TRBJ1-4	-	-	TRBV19	CASSPGTGHEKLFF	TGTGCCAGTAGCCCTGGGACTGGGCACGAAAAACTGTTTTTT
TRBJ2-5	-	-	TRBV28	CASRQNQETQYF	TGTGCCAGCCGACAGAACCAAGAGACCCAGTACTTC
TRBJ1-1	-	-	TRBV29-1	CSVVPGGGPTEAFF	TGCAGCGTCGTACCCGGTGGGGGACCCACTGAAGCTTTCTTT
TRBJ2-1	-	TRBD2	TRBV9	CASSVGGRPYNEQFF	TGTGCCAGCAGCGTAGGCGGGAGGCCTTACAATGAGCAGTTCTTC
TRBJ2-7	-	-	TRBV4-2	CASSLANDEQYF	TGTGCCAGCAGCCTTGCCAACGACGAGCAGTACTTC
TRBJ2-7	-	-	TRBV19	CASSIRLTYEQYF	TGTGCCAGTAGTATTCGGCTGACTTACGAGCAGTACTTC
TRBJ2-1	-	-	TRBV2	CASSDTGGGVGPLDEQFF	TGTGCCAGCAGTGACACTGGTGGCGGGGTGGGTCCGTTGGATGAGCAGTTCTTC
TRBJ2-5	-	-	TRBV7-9	CASSSIGLPSAETQYF	TGTGCCAGCAGCTCAATCGGACTACCCTCTGCGGAGACCCAGTACTTC
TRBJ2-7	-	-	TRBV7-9	CASSLESWYEQYF	TGTGCCAGCAGCTTAGAGTCTTGGTACGAGCAGTACTTC
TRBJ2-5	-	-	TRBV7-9	CASSFLETQYF	TGTGCCAGCAGCTTTCTAGAGACCCAGTACTTC
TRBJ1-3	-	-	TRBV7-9	CASDGDRSGNTIYF	TGTGCCAGCGATGGGGACCGCTCTGGAAACACCATATATTTT
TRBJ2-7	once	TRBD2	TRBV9	CASSDGGTYEQYF	TGTGCCAGCAGCGACGGGGGGACCTACGAGCAGTACTTC
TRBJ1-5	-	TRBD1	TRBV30	CAWSGQGRQPQHF	TGTGCCTGGAGTGGACAGGGTCGCCAGCCCCAGCATTTT
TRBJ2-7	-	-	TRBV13	CASSLGGGSAYEQYF	TGTGCCAGCAGCTTAGGGGGCGGGTCGGCCTACGAGCAGTATTTC
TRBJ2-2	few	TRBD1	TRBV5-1	CASSMGQGHRGAVF	TGCGCCAGCAGCATGGGACAGGGGCACCGGGGAGCTGTTTTT
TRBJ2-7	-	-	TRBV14	CASSQGGFYEQYF	TGTGCCAGCAGCCAAGGAGGCTTTTACGAGCAGTACTTC
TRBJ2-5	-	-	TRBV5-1	CASSLGHYQETQYF	TGCGCCAGTAGCTTAGGACACTACCAAGAGACCCAGTACTTC
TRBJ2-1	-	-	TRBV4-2	CASSQDPRGSWLVSDEQFF	TGTGCCAGCAGCCAAGATCCGCGGGGTTCATGGTTGGTGAGCGATGAGCAGTTCTTC
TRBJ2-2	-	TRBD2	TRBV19	CASSKLAGTNTGELFF	TGTGCCAGTAGTAAACTAGCGGGGACGAACACCGGGGAGCTGTTTTTT
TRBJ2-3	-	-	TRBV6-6	CASRRTEVDTQYF	TGTGCCAGCCGTAGGACGGAGGTGGATACGCAGTATTTT
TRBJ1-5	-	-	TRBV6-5	CASGFGGPQHF	TGTGCCAGCGGCTTCGGAGGGCCCCAGCATTTT
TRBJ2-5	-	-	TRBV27	CVSSHRQQETQYF	TGTGTCAGCAGTCATCGACAGCAAGAGACCCAGTACTTC
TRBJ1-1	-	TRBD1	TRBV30	CAWSAGTGMNTEAFF	TGTGCCTGGAGCGCCGGGACAGGTATGAACACTGAAGCTTTCTTT
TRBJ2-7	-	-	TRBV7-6	CASSLDVGVNYEQYF	TGTGCCAGCAGCTTAGACGTAGGAGTAAACTACGAGCAGTACTTC
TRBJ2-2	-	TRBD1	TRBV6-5	CASSIMTGGTGELFF	TGTGCCAGCAGCATAATGACAGGGGGCACCGGGGAGCTGTTTTTT
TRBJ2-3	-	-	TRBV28	CASKATDTQYF	TGTGCCAGTAAGGCCACAGATACGCAGTATTTT
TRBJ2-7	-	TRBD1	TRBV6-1	CASRESVGQGVYKQYF	TGTGCCAGCAGGGAAAGTGTGGGACAGGGGGTCTACAAGCAGTACTTC
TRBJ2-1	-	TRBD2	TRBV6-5	CASSGAGAWNEQFF	TGTGCCAGCAGTGGAGCGGGAGCGTGGAATGAGCAGTTCTTC
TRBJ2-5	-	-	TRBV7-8	CASSLRDGETQYF	TGTGCCAGCAGCCTCCGGGACGGAGAGACCCAGTACTTC
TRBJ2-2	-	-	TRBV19	CASSVQGGSSGELFF	TGTGCCAGTAGTGTTCAGGGGGGTTCGAGCGGGGAGCTGTTTTTT
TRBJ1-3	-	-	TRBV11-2	CASSLANSGNTIYF	TGTGCCAGCAGCTTAGCGAATAGTGGAAACACCATATATTTT
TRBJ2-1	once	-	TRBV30	CAWSVAGPEQFF	TGTGCCTGGAGTGTAGCAGGGCCTGAGCAGTTCTTC